The entry that follows covers one T cell receptor (beta chain) sequence. What it binds is unknown. Samples with a second dose at about 4 or about 12 weeks were pooled together. Germline trimming cut 3 bases from V and 5 bases from J; bases unmatched to any gene: 6. CDR1 LNHDA and CDR2 SQIVND come from the germline V gene (reference sequence). This CDR3 region has 14 residues. The data originate from a study of T cell responses to AZD1222 COVID-19 vaccine. Study-level findings and limits: The donor cohort was predominantly white British with a female majority, and clonal diversity may have been underestimated.

TCRdb keeps only in-frame clones here, not all; method: immunoSEQ multiplex PCR. The data contain under 150,000 clones, more than 85% of them seen just once; the ten biggest clones take up 3% to 4.5%. Sequenced material: peripheral blood, taken 28 days after the second AZD1222 dose. The chain links TRBV19 to TRBJ1-1, with 7 nucleotides matching TRBD1. This receptor was identified in an adult who received the AZD1222 COVID-19 vaccine. This CDR3 reads CASSMGRGGTEAFF. CDR3 nucleotides: TGTGCCAGTAGTATGGGCAGGGGGGGGACTGAAGCTTTCTTT. Supplemented by reference TRBV19 and TRBJ1-1, the full variable domain reads DGGITQSPKYLFRKEGQNVTLSCEQNLNHDAMYWYRQDPGQGLRLIYYSQIVNDFQKGDIAEGYSVSREKKESFPLTVTSAQKNPTAFYLCASSMGRGGTEAFFGQGTRLTVV.